The 32 T cell receptor beta chains presented below share a single source sample, sequenced in a study of blood T cell repertoires in COVID-19. Data came from immunoSEQ multiplex PCR; TCRdb stores just in-frame clones and leaves some out. In the table there are around 78,000 clones, 88% of which are singletons. Sequenced sample: peripheral blood. These receptors were taken from a human donor in a cohort sampled during active COVID-19.

This clone was seen a single time. This sequence joins TRBV5-6 and TRBJ2-1, with D possibly being TRBD2 (5 bases). The CDR3 loop spans 16 amino acids. Germline V CDR1 and CDR2: SGHDT, YYEEEE. V was shortened by 4 bases and J by 7 bases, with 21 bases between the two germline ends. The CDR3: CASSPEARGGRNEQFF. CDR3 DNA: TGTGCCAGCAGCCCGGAGGCCCGGGGTGGTAGAAATGAGCAGTTCTTC.

The chain carries TRBV5-5 and TRBJ2-3; the D is unclear. V was cut by 0 bases and J by 2 bases, with 4 bases left in between. CDR3 length: 13 residues. Germline CDR1 and CDR2: SGHKS and YYEKEE (reference sequence). The CDR3 sequence is CASSLAVTDTQYF. In DNA form, the CDR3 reads TGTGCCAGCAGCTTGGCTGTCACAGATACGCAGTATTTT.

The genes are TRBV2 and TRBJ2-1, with unresolved D. V was shortened by 5 bases and J by 4 bases, with 6 bases between the two germline ends. The CDR3 consists of 12 residues. The germline CDR1 and CDR2 sequences are SNHLY and FYNNEI. CDR3 sequence: CASSKTYNEQFF. The CDR3 DNA follows: TGTGCCAGCAGTAAAACTTACAATGAGCAGTTCTTC.

The J gene is TRBJ2-3, the V gene TRBV12-5; the D gene is possibly TRBD2 (6 bases). This CDR3 is 16 amino acids long. Germline CDR1 LGHNT, CDR2 FRNRAP. Trimming removed 1 base at V and 4 bases at J, with 15 bases between. DNA for the CDR3: TGTGCTAGTGGTTTGGGGATAGCGGTTGGCGCAGATACGCAGTATTTT. Protein: CASGLGIAVGADTQYF.

This clone came up a few times. J is TRBJ2-2 and V is TRBV30, with 8 bases matching TRBD2. The ends lost 3 bases at V and 2 bases at J; junction bases unmatched: 2. The CDR3 loop spans 14 amino acids. Germline V gene sequence: CDR1 GTSNPN, CDR2 SVGIG (reference sequence). In DNA form, the CDR3 reads TGTGCCTGGAGGCGGGGGGCCAACACCGGGGAGCTGTTTTTT. Its protein is CAWRRGANTGELFF.

This sequence joins TRBV2 and TRBJ1-6; D gene uncertain. In germline, CDR1 is SNHLY, CDR2 FYNNEI. The CDR3 is made up of 14 amino acids. Between the trimmed V and J ends, which lost 2 bases and 1 base, there was a span of 3 bases. CDR3 in DNA: TGTGCCAGCAGTGAATATTCCTATAATTCACCCCTCCACTTT. Its translation: CASSEYSYNSPLHF.

V gene TRBV5-1 combines with J gene TRBJ2-1; 7 nucleotides match TRBD1. Looked up from germline, CDR1 is SGHRS and CDR2 is YFSETQ. This CDR3 is built from 14 residues. J was trimmed by 0 bases and V by 5 bases; bases with no gene match: 2. The CDR3 region has the DNA TGCGCCAGCAGTCCAGGGGGCTCCTACAATGAGCAGTTCTTC. It codes for CASSPGGSYNEQFF. The variable domain in full, completed from reference TRBV5-1 and TRBJ2-1, reads KAGVTQTPRYLIKTRGQQVTLSCSPISGHRSVSWYQQTPGQGLQFLFEYFSETQRNKGNFPGRFSGRQFSNSRSEMNVSTLELGDSALYLCASSPGGSYNEQFFGPGTRLTVL.

The chain links TRBV6-5 to TRBJ2-7; 9 nucleotides line up with TRBD1. CDR1 and CDR2 (germline): MNHEY, SVGAGI. Losses at the gene ends were 7 bases for V and 2 bases for J; bases not matched to a gene: 9. The CDR3 covers 15 residues. Here the CDR3 reads CASTAMGTGPYEQYF. CDR3 in DNA: TGTGCCAGCACCGCGATGGGGACAGGGCCCTACGAGCAGTACTTC.

The chain employs TRBV5-8 and TRBJ2-3; TRBD1 matches at 9 bases. Germline CDR1 reads SGHTS; CDR2 reads YDEGEE. J gave up 5 bases and V 3 bases, and 1 base lay outside the gene matches. The CDR3 contains 13 residues. CDR3 region: CASSWDREDTQYF. CDR3 DNA: TGTGCCAGCAGCTGGGACAGGGAAGATACGCAGTATTTT.

The chain couples TRBV19 to TRBJ2-5; 9 bases line up with TRBD1. Germline V gene data show CDR1 as LNHDA and CDR2 as SQIVND (reference sequence). The V and J ends lost 6 bases and 6 bases, in that order; junction bases with no gene match: 8. This CDR3 region has 14 residues. The CDR3 region is CASSPGQGSKTQYF. In DNA, the CDR3 is TGTGCCAGTAGCCCCGGACAGGGGTCGAAGACCCAGTACTTC. The whole variable domain, filled in from reference TRBV19 and TRBJ2-5, reads DGGITQSPKYLFRKEGQNVTLSCEQNLNHDAMYWYRQDPGQGLRLIYYSQIVNDFQKGDIAEGYSVSREKKESFPLTVTSAQKNPTAFYLCASSPGQGSKTQYFGPGTRLLVL.

The J gene is TRBJ2-3, the V gene TRBV18; TRBD2 matches at 8 bases. Trimming cost V 1 base and J 2 bases; bases outside gene matches: 11. Germline V gives CDR1 KGHSH, CDR2 LQKENI. The CDR3 covers 18 residues. CDR3 nucleotide sequence: TGTGCCAGCTCACCACAGTACATATCGACTAGCGTCACAGATACGCAGTATTTT. This translates into CASSPQYISTSVTDTQYF.

The rearrangement links TRBV2 to TRBJ2-3; 10 nucleotides agree with TRBD2. Trimming removed 8 bases from V and 2 bases from J; junction bases left unmatched: 4. CDR1 is SNHLY and CDR2 is FYNNEI in the germline V gene. CDR3 length: 14 amino acids. Written as DNA, the CDR3 is TGTGCCAGCGGAGCGGGGGGGAACACAGATACGCAGTATTTT. It codes for CASGAGGNTDTQYF.

The CDR3 bases are TGTGCCAGCAGTGGGGGACAGGGACGGGAGCAGTTCTTC. It yields the protein CASSGGQGREQFF. The rearrangement links TRBV6-1 to TRBJ2-1, with 9 bases identical to TRBD1. J was trimmed by 10 bases and V by 4 bases; bases with no gene match: 5. The CDR3 totals 13 residues. Germline CDR1 reads MNHNS; CDR2 reads SASEGT.

The gene calls are TRBV19 and TRBJ2-3, with D tentatively TRBD1 (5 bases). V shed 5 bases and J shed 0 bases, with 12 bases lying between them. This CDR3 contains 15 residues. The germline gives CDR1 LNHDA, CDR2 SQIVND (reference sequence). CDR3 in amino acids: CASSLRQTSTDTQYF. CDR3 coding DNA: TGTGCCAGTAGTCTACGACAGACTAGCACAGATACGCAGTATTTT.

The chain uses TRBV5-1 and TRBJ2-7; 12 bases fit TRBD2. This CDR3 is built from 15 residues. The J segment lost 2 bases and the V segment lost 4 bases, leaving 4 bases of the junction unmatched. Germline lookup yields CDR1 SGHRS and CDR2 YFSETQ. The CDR3 DNA reads as TGCGCCAGCAGCACCCGGACTAGCGGGACCTACGAGCAGTACTTC. Protein: CASSTRTSGTYEQYF.

The CDR3 here is CASSLRPNRAQETQYF. CDR3 coding DNA: TGTGCCAGCAGTCTTCGCCCCAACAGGGCCCAAGAGACCCAGTACTTC. The rearrangement joins TRBV6-8 to TRBJ2-5, with D possibly being TRBD1 (6 bases). Trimming removed 5 bases from V and 1 base from J, with 17 bases in between. The CDR3 length is 16 residues. Germline V lookup: CDR1 MNHGY, CDR2 SAAAGT.

CDR3 sequence: CASSQVGTEYLPGGYTF. CDR3 coding DNA: TGTGCCAGCAGCCAAGTTGGGACAGAATACCTGCCCGGTGGCTACACCTTC. The chain uses TRBV3-1 (or the pseudogene TRBV3-2) and TRBJ1-2; 7 bases are a match to TRBD1. V was clipped by 1 base and J by 7 bases; unmatched bases: 15. The germline CDR1 and CDR2 sequences are LGHDT and YNNKEL (reference sequence). This CDR3 has 17 amino acids.

The rearrangement joins TRBV4-2 to TRBJ1-6; D may be TRBD1 (6 bases). The CDR3 length is 15 residues. With 2 bases removed from V and 9 bases from J, the gap between germline ends came to 14 bases. CDR1 and CDR2 from the germline V gene are LGHNA and YNFKEQ. For the CDR3, the DNA is TGTGCCAGCAGCCAATCAAGGGGGGGGAGTTCACCCCTCCACTTT. It encodes CASSQSRGGSSPLHF.

This chain uses TRBV27 with TRBJ2-3; TRBD2 matches at 13 bases. After removal of 5 bases from V and 4 bases from J, the junction contained 3 bases not matched to a gene. Germline V gives CDR1 MNHEY, CDR2 SMNVEV (reference sequence). CDR3 size: 15 residues. The CDR3 DNA reads TGTGCCAGCAGTCCCACTAGCGGGAGGGCAGATACGCAGTATTTT. Amino acid sequence: CASSPTSGRADTQYF.

V and J are TRBV5-8 and TRBJ2-5; TRBD2 agrees at 7 bases. The CDR3 extends over 14 amino acids. V was pared by 4 bases and J by 6 bases, with 9 bases of the junction left unmatched. Germline V gives CDR1 SGHTS, CDR2 YDEGEE. Here the CDR3 DNA reads TGTGCCAGCAGCCGCACAGGCGGGAGACAGACCCAGTACTTC. This encodes CASSRTGGRQTQYF.

The chain couples TRBV6-2 or TRBV6-3 to TRBJ2-7; D gene ambiguous. Trimming removed 4 bases from V and 4 bases from J, with 5 bases in between. CDR3 length: 11 amino acids. Germline-derived CDR1 and CDR2 are MNHEY and SVGEGT. This CDR3 reads CASSLDYEQYF. In DNA, the CDR3 is TGTGCCAGCAGTTTAGATTACGAGCAGTACTTC.

The chain couples TRBV5-5 to TRBJ2-3; tentatively, D is TRBD2 (6 bases). Trimming pared 4 bases from V and 4 bases from J, leaving 16 bases between. This CDR3 comprises 15 residues. Germline V gene data show CDR1 as SGHKS and CDR2 as YYEKEE (reference sequence). The CDR3: CASSLQSRRADTQYF. The CDR3 DNA follows: TGTGCCAGCAGCCTCCAATCCCGGAGGGCAGATACGCAGTATTTT.

V and J are TRBV9 and TRBJ1-2, with 9 positions matching TRBD1. Germline CDR1 SGDLS, CDR2 YYNGEE. Losses at the gene ends were 3 bases for V and 5 bases for J; bases not matched to a gene: 5. The CDR3 consists of 14 residues. The CDR3, as DNA: TGTGCCAGCAGCGCGACAGGGGGGGGTTATGGCTACACCTTC. Amino acids: CASSATGGGYGYTF.

The chain employs TRBV5-1 and TRBJ2-1, with 8 bases that match TRBD1. With V trimmed by 0 bases and J by 6 bases, 8 bases remained unmatched. The CDR3 spans 16 residues. Germline values: CDR1 SGHRS, CDR2 YFSETQ. For the CDR3, the DNA is TGCGCCAGCAGCTTGGTCCCAGGGACAGGAGGCAATGAGCAGTTCTTC. Its protein is CASSLVPGTGGNEQFF.

CDR3: CASSLAGEVGNQYF. The CDR3 bases are TGTGCCAGCAGCTTAGCCGGGGAGGTGGGAAACCAGTACTTC. This chain connects TRBV7-2 to TRBJ2-5; a weak D match, TRBD2 (6 bases). Germline CDR1 is SGHTA and CDR2 is FQGNSA. The CDR3 consists of 14 residues. With 0 bases removed from V and 10 bases from J, the gap between germline ends came to 15 bases.

This chain links TRBV14 with TRBJ2-7; D unresolved. This CDR3 has 12 residues. V shed 0 bases and J shed 3 bases, with 3 bases lying between them. The germline gives CDR1 SGHDN, CDR2 FVKESK. The CDR3 nucleotides read TGTGCCAGCAGCCAAGACAGCTACGAGCAGTACTTC. As protein: CASSQDSYEQYF.

V usage is TRBV7-2 and J usage is TRBJ2-2; perhaps TRBD1 as D (5 bases). V lost 2 bases and J lost 4, with 8 bases in between. The V gene's germline CDR1 is SGHTA and CDR2 FQGNSA. The CDR3 loop spans 14 amino acids. CDR3 in amino acids: CASSLRQGTGELFF. CDR3 coding DNA: TGTGCCAGCAGCTTAAGGCAGGGCACCGGGGAGCTGTTTTTT.

The CDR3: CASSLASGVNTGELFF. As DNA, the CDR3 is TGTGCCAGCAGCTTAGCATCCGGGGTGAACACCGGGGAGCTGTTTTTT. The rearrangement uses TRBV7-2 and TRBJ2-2, with TRBD2 as a possible D gene (5 bases). The V and J ends lost 0 bases and 1 base respectively, with 9 bases between them. The germline V gene encodes CDR1 SGHTA and CDR2 FQGNSA. This CDR3 is 16 amino acids long.

The chain couples TRBV6-6 to TRBJ2-1; no definite D call. The V end was cut by 5 bases, the J end by 7 bases, with 9 bases between. Per germline, CDR1 MNHNY and CDR2 SVGAGI (reference sequence). The CDR3 is made up of 12 amino acids. CDR3 residues: CASSNSGNEQFF. Here the CDR3 DNA reads TGTGCCAGCAGTAATTCCGGGAATGAGCAGTTCTTC.

The rearrangement uses TRBV20-1 and TRBJ1-1; 9 bases map to TRBD1. V gave up 4 bases and J gave up 8 bases; unmatched junction bases: 2. Germline V gene lookup returns CDR1 DFQATT and CDR2 SNEGSKA (reference sequence). This CDR3 comprises 11 residues. CDR3 sequence (DNA): TGCAGTGCTAAGACAGGGGGAGAAGCTTTCTTT. It is translated as CSAKTGGEAFF.

The rearrangement uses TRBV28 and TRBJ2-3; TRBD2 matches 9 bases. V trimming: 7 bases; J trimming: 6 bases; junction bases outside the gene matches: 11. The CDR3 is 15 residues long. The germline V gene has CDR1 MDHEN and CDR2 SYDVKM. The chain's CDR3 is CASISSGTGVDTQYF. The DNA for the CDR3 is TGTGCCAGCATCTCTAGCGGGACGGGGGTCGATACGCAGTATTTT.

The chain uses TRBV28 and TRBJ2-1; D remains unclear. The germline V gene encodes CDR1 MDHEN and CDR2 SYDVKM. The V end lost 5 bases, the J end lost 6 bases, and 20 bases lay between the germline ends. This CDR3 is 16 amino acids long. CDR3 DNA: TGTGCCAGCAGTCAACTTGGGCTATTGGGCTCCAATGAGCAGTTCTTC. This translates into CASSQLGLLGSNEQFF. Looking up the rest from reference TRBV28 and TRBJ2-1 gives the full variable domain: DVKVTQSSRYLVKRTGEKVFLECVQDMDHENMFWYRQDPGLGLRLIYFSYDVKMKEKGDIPEGYSVSREKKERFSLILESASTNQTSMYLCASSQLGLLGSNEQFFGPGTRLTVL.